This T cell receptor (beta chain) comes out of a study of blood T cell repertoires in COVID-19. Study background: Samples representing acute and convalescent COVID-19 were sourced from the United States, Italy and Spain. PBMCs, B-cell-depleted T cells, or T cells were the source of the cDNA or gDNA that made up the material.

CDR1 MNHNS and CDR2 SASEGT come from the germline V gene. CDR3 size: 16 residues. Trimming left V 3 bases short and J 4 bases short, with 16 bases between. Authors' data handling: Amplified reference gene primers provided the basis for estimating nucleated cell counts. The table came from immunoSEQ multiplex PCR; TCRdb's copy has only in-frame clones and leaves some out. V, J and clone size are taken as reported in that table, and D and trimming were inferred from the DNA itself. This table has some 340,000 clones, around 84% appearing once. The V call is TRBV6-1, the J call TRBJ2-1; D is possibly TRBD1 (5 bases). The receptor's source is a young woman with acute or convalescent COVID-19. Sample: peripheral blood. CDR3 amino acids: CASSDPGRGAYNEQFF. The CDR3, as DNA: TGTGCCAGCAGTGACCCAGGACGTGGGGCTTACAATGAGCAGTTCTTC.